The sequence of this T cell receptor beta chain was determined in a study of OX40 agonist ivuxolimab in advanced cancers. As for the study in general: Dose-escalation patients suffered from hepatocellular carcinoma, melanoma, renal cell or head and neck cancer.

This clone was seen once. The CDR3 runs 13 residues. The germline CDR1 and CDR2 sequences are SGHTS and YDEGEE. V dropped 4 bases and J dropped 10 bases, with 14 bases sitting between them. Some clones are missing from TCRdb's copy, which holds only in-frame ones; the method was immunoSEQ multiplex PCR. Counted here are some 46,000 clones, roughly 90% occurring once; the ten biggest clones make up less than 20%. V is TRBV5-8 and J is TRBJ1-4, with D unresolved. The sequences come from CD4+ or CD8+ T cells sorted from blood, collected in a trial of the OX40 agonist ivuxolimab. The origin of this receptor is an adult with an advanced solid tumor such as melanoma, head and neck, liver or kidney cancer. CDR3 DNA: TGTGCCAGCAGCCTTAGCGGGGAGGGAAAACTGTTTTTT. Its translation is CASSLSGEGKLFF.